Described below is a single T cell receptor beta chain sequence and its context. Its antigen is unknown. This sample was included in a study of post-analysis software for immune sequencing data. General observations from the study: TRBV5-6, TRBV5-1 and TRBV20-1 were among a handful of TRBV segments more frequent in patients than controls.

This CDR3 has 16 residues. V was pared by 1 base and J by 1 base, with 15 bases between. CDR1 and CDR2 (germline): SGHRS, YFSETQ. Included in the TCR beta cDNA libraries were unique molecular identifiers. TCRdb re-called the PCR reads through MiXCR, storing one row per CDR3 protein. The repertoire holds 350,000 to 500,000 distinct CDR3 sequences, 30% to 45% seen once, with approximately 7.7% in the top ten. The specimen sequenced was blood. The rearrangement links TRBV5-1 to TRBJ2-7; D might be TRBD1 or TRBD2, each matching 5 bases. This receptor was obtained from a girl aged 2 to 10 with multiple sclerosis. In DNA, the CDR3 is TGCGCCAGCAGCTTGTACGGCAGGGACGGTTCCTACGAGCAGTACTTC. This sequence encodes CASSLYGRDGSYEQYF.